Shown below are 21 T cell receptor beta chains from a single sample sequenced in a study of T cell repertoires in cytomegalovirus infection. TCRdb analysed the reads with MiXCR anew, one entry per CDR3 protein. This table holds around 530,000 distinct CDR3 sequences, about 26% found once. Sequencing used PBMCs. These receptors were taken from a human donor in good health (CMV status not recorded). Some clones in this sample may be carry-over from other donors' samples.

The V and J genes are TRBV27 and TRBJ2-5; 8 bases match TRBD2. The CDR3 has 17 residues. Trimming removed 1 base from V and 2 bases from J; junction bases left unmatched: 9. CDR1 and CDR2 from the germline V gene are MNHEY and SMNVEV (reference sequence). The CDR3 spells CASSLLGQREKQETQYF. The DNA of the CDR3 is TGTGCCAGCAGTTTATTAGGTCAGCGGGAGAAACAAGAGACCCAGTACTTC.

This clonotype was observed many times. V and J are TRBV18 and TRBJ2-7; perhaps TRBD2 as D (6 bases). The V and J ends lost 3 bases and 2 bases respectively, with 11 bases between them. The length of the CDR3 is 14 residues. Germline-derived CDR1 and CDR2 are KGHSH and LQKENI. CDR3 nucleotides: TGTGCCAGCTCACCCACCCGGGGGACCTACGAGCAGTACTTC. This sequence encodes CASSPTRGTYEQYF.

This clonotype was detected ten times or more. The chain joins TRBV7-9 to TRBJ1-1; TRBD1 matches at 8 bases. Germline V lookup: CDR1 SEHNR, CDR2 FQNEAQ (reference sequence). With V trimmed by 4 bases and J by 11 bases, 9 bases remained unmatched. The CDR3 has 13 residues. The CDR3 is CASSSETGVEAFF. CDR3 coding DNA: TGTGCCAGCAGCTCAGAGACAGGGGTTGAGGCTTTCTTT.

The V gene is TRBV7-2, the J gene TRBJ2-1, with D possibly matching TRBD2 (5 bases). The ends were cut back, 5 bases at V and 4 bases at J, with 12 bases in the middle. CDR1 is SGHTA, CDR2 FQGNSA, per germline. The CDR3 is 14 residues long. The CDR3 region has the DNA TGTGCCAGCAGCGCCAACCCGGGGTACAATGAGCAGTTCTTC. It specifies CASSANPGYNEQFF.

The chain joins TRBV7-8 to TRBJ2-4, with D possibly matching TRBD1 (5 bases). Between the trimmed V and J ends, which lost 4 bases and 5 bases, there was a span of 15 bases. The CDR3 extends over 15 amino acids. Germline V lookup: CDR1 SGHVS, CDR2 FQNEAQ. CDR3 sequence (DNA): TGTGCCAGCAGCTGGTTCCCCCTCAGGGAAAACATTCAGTACTTC. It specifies CASSWFPLRENIQYF.

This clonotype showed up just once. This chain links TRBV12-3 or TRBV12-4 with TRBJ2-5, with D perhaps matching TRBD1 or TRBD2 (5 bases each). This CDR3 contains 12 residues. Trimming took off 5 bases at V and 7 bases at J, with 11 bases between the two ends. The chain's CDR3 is CASSGGRGTQYF. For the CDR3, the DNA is TGTGCCAGCAGTGGGGGACGAGGGACCCAGTACTTC.

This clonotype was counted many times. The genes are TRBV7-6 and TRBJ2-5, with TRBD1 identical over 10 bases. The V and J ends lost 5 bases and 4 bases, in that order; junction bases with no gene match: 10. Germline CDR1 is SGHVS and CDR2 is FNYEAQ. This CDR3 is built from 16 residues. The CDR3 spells CASSRGQGENSETQYF. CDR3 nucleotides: TGTGCCAGCAGCCGTGGACAGGGGGAAAATTCAGAGACCCAGTACTTC.

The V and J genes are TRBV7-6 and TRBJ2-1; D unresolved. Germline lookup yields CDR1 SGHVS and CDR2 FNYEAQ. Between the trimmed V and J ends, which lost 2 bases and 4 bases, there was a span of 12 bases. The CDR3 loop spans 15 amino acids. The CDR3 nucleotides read TGTGCCAGCAGCTTATCTCACCACAAATACAATGAGCAGTTCTTC. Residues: CASSLSHHKYNEQFF. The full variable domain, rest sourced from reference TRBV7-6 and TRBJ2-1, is GAGVSQSPRYKVTKRGQDVALRCDPISGHVSLYWYRQALGQGPEFLTYFNYEAQQDKSGLPNDRFSAERPEGSISTLTIQRTEQRDSAMYRCASSLSHHKYNEQFFGPGTRLTVL.

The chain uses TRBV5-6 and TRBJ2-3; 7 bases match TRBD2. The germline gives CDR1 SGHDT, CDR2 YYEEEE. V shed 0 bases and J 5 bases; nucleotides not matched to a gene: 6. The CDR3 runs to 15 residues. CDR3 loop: CASSLGTRRGDTQYF. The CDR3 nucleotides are TGTGCCAGCAGCTTGGGGACTAGGAGGGGAGATACGCAGTATTTT.

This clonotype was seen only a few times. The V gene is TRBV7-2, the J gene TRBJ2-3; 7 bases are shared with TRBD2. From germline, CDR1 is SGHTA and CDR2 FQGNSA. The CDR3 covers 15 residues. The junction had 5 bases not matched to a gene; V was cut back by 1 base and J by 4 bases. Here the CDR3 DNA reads TGTGCCAGCAGCTTAGTTGGGAGGGCCGCAGATACGCAGTATTTT. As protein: CASSLVGRAADTQYF.

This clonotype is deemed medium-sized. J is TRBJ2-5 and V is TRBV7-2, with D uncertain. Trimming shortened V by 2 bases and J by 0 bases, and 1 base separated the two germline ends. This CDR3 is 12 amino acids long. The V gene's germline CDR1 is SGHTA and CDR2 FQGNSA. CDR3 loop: CASSLYQETQYF. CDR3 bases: TGTGCCAGCAGCTTATACCAAGAGACCCAGTACTTC.

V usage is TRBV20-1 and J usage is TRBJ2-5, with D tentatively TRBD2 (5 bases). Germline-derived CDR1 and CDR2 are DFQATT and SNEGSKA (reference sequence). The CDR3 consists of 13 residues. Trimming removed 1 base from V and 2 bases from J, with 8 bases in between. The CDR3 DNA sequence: TGCAGTGCTAGAGTGAGGGAGCAAGAGACCCAGTACTTC. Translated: CSARVREQETQYF.

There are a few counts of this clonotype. As DNA, the CDR3 is TGTGCCAGCAGCGTAGTGTCCACTGAGGGGGATACGCAGTATTTT. Amino acid sequence: CASSVVSTEGDTQYF. The chain has TRBV9 and TRBJ2-3; perhaps D is TRBD1 or TRBD2 (5 bases each). Per germline, CDR1 SGDLS and CDR2 YYNGEE. The length of the CDR3 is 15 residues. V was shortened by 0 bases and J by 6 bases, with 14 bases between the two germline ends.

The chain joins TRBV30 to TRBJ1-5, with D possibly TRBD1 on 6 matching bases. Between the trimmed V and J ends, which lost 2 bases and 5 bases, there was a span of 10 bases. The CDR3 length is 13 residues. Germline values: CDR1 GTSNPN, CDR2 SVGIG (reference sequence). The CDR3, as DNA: TGTGCCTGGAGTTCAGGGGTCGATCAGCCCCAGCATTTT. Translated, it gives CAWSSGVDQPQHF.

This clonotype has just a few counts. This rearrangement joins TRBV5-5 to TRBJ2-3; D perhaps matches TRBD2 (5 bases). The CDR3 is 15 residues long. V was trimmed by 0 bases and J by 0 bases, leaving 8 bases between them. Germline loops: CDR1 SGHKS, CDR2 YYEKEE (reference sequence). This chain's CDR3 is CASSLVQRSTDTQYF. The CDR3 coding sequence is TGTGCCAGCAGCTTGGTACAGCGGAGCACAGATACGCAGTATTTT.

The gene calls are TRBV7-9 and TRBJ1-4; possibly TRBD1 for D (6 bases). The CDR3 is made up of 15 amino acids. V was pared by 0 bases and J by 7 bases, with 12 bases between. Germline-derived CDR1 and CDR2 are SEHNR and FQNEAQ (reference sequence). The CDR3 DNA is TGTGCCAGCAGCTTAGCGGACAGTCCGGGTGAAAAACTGTTTTTT. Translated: CASSLADSPGEKLFF.

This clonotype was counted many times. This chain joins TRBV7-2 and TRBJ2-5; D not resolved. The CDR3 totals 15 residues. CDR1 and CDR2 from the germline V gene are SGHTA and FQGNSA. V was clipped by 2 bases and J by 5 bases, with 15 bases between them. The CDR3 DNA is TGTGCCAGCAGCTTACAATTTGGGCTGGGGGAGACCCAGTACTTC. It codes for CASSLQFGLGETQYF.

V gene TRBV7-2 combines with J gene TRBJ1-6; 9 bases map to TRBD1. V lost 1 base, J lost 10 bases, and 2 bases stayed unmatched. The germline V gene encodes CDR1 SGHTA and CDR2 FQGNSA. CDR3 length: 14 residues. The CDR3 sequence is CASSLDRGLSPLHF. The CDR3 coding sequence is TGTGCCAGCAGCTTAGACAGGGGGCTATCACCCCTCCACTTT.

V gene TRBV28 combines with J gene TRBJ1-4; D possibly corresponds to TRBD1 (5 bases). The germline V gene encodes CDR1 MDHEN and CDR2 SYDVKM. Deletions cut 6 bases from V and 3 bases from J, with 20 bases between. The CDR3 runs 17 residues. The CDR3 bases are TGTGCCAGCAGCCCTACCGGGCAGGGTGTGGCTAATGAAAAACTGTTTTTT. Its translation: CASSPTGQGVANEKLFF.

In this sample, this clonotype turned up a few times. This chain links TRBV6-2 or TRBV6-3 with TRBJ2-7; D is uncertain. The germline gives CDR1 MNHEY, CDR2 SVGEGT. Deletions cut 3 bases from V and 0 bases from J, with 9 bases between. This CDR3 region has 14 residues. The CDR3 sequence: CASSYLPGSYEQYF. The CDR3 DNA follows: TGTGCCAGCAGTTATCTTCCGGGCTCCTACGAGCAGTACTTC.

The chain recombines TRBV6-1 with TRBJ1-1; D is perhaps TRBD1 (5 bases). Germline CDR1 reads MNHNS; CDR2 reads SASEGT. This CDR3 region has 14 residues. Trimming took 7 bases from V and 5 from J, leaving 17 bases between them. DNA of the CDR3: TGTGCCAGCATCCTAAACCGGGACGAAACTGAAGCTTTCTTT. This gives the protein CASILNRDETEAFF.